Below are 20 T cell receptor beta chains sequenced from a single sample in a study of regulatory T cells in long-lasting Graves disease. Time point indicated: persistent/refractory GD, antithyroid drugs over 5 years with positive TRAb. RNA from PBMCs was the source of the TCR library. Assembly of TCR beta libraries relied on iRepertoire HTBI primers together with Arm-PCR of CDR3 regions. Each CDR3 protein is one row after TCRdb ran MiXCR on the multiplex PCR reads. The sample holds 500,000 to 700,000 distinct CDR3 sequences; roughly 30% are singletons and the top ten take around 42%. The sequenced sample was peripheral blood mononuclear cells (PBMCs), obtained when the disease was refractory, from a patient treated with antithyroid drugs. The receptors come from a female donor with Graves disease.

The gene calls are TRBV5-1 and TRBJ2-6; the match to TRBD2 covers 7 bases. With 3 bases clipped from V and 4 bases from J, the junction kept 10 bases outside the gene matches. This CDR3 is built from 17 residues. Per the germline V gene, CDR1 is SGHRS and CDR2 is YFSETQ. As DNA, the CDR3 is TGCGCCAGCAGCTCACGGCGAGGAGCGGGAGGGGCCAACGTCCTGACTTTC. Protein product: CASSSRRGAGGANVLTF.

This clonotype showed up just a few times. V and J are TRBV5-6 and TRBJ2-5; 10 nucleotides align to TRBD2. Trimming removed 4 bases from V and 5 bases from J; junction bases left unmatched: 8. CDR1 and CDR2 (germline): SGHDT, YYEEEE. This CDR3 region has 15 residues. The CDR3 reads CASSRTSGGEETQYF. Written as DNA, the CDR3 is TGTGCCAGCAGCCGGACTAGCGGCGGGGAGGAGACCCAGTACTTC.

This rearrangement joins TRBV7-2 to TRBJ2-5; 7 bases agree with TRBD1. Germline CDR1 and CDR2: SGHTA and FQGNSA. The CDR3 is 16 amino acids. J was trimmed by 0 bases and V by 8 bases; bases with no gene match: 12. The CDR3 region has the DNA TGTGCCAGCCACCACCTCCGGGACAGATACCAAGAGACCCAGTACTTC. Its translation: CASHHLRDRYQETQYF.

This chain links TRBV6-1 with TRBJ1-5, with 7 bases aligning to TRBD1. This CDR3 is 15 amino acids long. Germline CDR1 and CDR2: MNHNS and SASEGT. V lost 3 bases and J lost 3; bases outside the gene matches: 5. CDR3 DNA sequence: TGTGCCAGCAGTGACGACAGGGCGGTCAATCAGCCCCAGCATTTT. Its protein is CASSDDRAVNQPQHF.

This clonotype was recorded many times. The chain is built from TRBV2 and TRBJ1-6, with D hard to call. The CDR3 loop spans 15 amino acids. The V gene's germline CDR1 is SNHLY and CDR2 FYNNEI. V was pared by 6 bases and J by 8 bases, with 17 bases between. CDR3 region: CASRPSLAGDSPLHF. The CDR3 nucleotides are TGTGCCAGCAGACCGTCGCTGGCAGGAGATTCACCCCTCCACTTT.

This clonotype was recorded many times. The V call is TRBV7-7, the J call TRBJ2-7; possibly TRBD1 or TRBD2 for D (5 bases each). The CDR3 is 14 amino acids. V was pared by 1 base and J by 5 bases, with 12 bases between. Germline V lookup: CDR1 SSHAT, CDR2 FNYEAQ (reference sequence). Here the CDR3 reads CASSLGQGVDEQYF. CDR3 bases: TGTGCCAGCAGCTTAGGGCAGGGAGTTGACGAGCAGTACTTC.

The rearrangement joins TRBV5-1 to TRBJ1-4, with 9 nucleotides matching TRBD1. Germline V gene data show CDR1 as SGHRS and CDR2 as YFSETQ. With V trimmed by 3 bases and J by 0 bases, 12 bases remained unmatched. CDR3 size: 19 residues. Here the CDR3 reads CASSSGTGPMHATNEKLFF. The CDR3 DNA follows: TGCGCCAGCAGCTCGGGGACAGGGCCTATGCATGCAACTAATGAAAAACTGTTTTTT.

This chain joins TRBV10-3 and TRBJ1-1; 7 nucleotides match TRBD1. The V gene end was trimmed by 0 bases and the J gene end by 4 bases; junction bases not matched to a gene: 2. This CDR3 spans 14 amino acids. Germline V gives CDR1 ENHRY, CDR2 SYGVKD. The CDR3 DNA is TGTGCCATCAGTGAGTCAAGGGACAGCACTGAAGCTTTCTTT. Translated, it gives CAISESRDSTEAFF.

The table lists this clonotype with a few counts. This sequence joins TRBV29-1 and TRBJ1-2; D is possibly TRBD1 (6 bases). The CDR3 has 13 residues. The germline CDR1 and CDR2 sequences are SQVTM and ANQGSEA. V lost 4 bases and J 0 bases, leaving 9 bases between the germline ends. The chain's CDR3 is CSVVDSTNYGYTF. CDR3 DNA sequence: TGCAGCGTTGTGGACAGCACTAACTATGGCTACACCTTC.

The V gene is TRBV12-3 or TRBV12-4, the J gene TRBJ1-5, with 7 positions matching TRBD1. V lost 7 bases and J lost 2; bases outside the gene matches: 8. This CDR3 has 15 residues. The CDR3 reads CASTQGDWGNQPQHF. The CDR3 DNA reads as TGTGCCAGCACCCAGGGGGATTGGGGCAATCAGCCCCAGCATTTT.

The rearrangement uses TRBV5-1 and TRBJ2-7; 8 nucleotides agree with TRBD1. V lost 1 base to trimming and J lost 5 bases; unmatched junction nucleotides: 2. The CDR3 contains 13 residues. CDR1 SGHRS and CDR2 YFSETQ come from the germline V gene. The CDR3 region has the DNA TGCGCCAGCAGCTTGAGGGACAGGCACGAGCAGTACTTC. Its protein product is CASSLRDRHEQYF.

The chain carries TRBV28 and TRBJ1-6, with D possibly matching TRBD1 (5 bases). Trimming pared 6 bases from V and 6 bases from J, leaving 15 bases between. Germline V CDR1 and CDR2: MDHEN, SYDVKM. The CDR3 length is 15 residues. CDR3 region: CASSPSGTANSPLHF. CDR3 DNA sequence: TGTGCCAGCAGCCCTTCCGGGACGGCTAATTCACCCCTCCACTTT.

The CDR3 reads CASSYSLGAETQYF. Written as DNA, the CDR3 is TGTGCCAGCAGTTACTCGCTGGGGGCAGAGACCCAGTACTTC. The rearrangement uses TRBV6-2 or TRBV6-3 and TRBJ2-5; TRBD1 is a possible D gene (6 bases). Trimming took 0 bases from V and 4 from J, leaving 9 bases between them. This CDR3 region has 14 residues. Germline V lookup: CDR1 MNHEY, CDR2 SVGEGT.

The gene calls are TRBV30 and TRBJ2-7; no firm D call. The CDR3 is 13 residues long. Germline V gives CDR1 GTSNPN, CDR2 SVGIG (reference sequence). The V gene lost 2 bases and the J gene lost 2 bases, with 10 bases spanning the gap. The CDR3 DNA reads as TGTGCCTGGAGTTTTAGGCCGCCCTACGAGCAGTACTTC. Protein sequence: CAWSFRPPYEQYF.

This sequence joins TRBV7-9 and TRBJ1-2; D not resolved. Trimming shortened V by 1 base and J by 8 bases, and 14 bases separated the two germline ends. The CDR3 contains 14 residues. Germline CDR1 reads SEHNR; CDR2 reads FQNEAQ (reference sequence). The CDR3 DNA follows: TGTGCCAGCAGCTTAGAGCGGGATTCACGGGGCTACACCTTC. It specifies CASSLERDSRGYTF.

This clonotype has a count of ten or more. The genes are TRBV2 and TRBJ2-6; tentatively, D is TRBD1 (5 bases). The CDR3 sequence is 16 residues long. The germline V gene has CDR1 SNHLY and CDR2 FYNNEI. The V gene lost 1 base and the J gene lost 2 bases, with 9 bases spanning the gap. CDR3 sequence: CASSEEAGPGANVLTF. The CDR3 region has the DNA TGTGCCAGCAGTGAAGAAGCAGGGCCTGGGGCCAACGTCCTGACTTTC.

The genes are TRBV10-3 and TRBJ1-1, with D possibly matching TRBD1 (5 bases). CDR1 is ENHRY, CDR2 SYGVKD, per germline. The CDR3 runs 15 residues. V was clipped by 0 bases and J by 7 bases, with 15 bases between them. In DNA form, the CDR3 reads TGTGCCATCAGTGAGTCGGGGCGGCTGTTAGGTGAAGCTTTCTTT. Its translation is CAISESGRLLGEAFF.

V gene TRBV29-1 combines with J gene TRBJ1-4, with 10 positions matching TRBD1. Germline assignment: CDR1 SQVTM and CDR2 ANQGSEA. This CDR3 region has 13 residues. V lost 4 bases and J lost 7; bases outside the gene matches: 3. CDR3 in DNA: TGCAGCGTTGGACAGGGGGCGACTGAAAAACTGTTTTTT. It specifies CSVGQGATEKLFF.

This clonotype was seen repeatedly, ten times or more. The CDR3 reads CASGLVHGSNQPQHF. CDR3 sequence (DNA): TGTGCTAGTGGTTTGGTACACGGTAGCAATCAGCCCCAGCATTTT. The chain uses TRBV12-5 and TRBJ1-5, with no clear D. Germline V gene lookup returns CDR1 LGHNT and CDR2 FRNRAP. V was trimmed by 0 bases and J by 0 bases, leaving 6 bases between them. The length of the CDR3 is 15 residues.

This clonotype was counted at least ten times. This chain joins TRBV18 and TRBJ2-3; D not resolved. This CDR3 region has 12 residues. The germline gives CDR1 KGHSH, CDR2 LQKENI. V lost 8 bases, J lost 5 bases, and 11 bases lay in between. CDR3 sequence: CASSLSGDTQYF. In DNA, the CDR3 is TGTGCCAGCAGCTTATCCGGAGATACGCAGTATTTT.